The TCR beta chain described here comes from a study of cytotoxic CD8 clonotypes in ibrutinib-treated CLL. About the research overall: Of a cohort that held about 12 relapsed/refractory and fewer than 16 treatment-naive patients, some 17 were IGHV unmutated.

General observations from the study: Sustained-remission and progressing patients' sampling times differed. Upon ibrutinib response clonality rose, and upon progression it fell back toward baseline.

The repertoire was sequenced with immunoSEQ multiplex PCR; TCRdb's copy has only in-frame clones and lacks some. The sample holds 140,000 to 150,000 clones, around 76% seen once. The V and J ends lost 0 bases and 2 bases respectively, with 3 bases between them. CDR1 is SGHTA and CDR2 is FQGNSA in the germline V gene. CDR3 size: 13 residues. Concerning this clone: Its antigen remains unidentified.

The specimen was PBMCs, collected after 24 months of ibrutinib treatment. The chain uses TRBV7-2 and TRBJ2-3; D uncertain. This TCR derives from a human donor with chronic lymphocytic leukemia. The CDR3 reads CASSLAHTDTQYF. CDR3 bases: TGTGCCAGCAGCTTAGCCCACACAGATACGCAGTATTTT.